This T cell receptor (beta chain) was retrieved from a study of T cell responses to AZD1222 COVID-19 vaccine. Study as a whole: Second-dose recipients at about 4 or about 12 weeks were treated as one pooled group.

Study outcomes and limitations: It should be noted that donors were predominantly white British and more often female, and clonal diversity was possibly underestimated. At 160-218 and 743-854, vaccine-associated CD4 TCRs were dominant, and they spanned spike. At baseline, seropositivity was found in only a handful of AZD1222 recipients.

TCRdb keeps only in-frame clones here, not all; method: immunoSEQ multiplex PCR. The sample has more than 250,000 clones, over 85% seen once. For this clone: Its target is unknown.

The germline CDR1 and CDR2 sequences are MDHEN and SYDVKM. The CDR3 contains 15 residues. Germline trimming cut 5 bases from V and 5 bases from J; bases unmatched to any gene: 11. The sequencing here drew on peripheral blood, taken on day 0 of AZD1222 vaccination. V usage is TRBV28 and J usage is TRBJ1-2; TRBD1 agrees at 7 bases. This sequence originates from an adult in good health. CDR3 bases: TGTGCCAGCAGTCCCCCCACCGACAGGGTTTATGGCTACACCTTC. Translating it yields CASSPPTDRVYGYTF.